The sequence of this T cell receptor beta chain was determined in a study of cytomegalovirus exposure and HLA in healthy donors. Study-wide points: The majority of CMV-associated TCR beta chains were reported as apparently HLA-restricted in a later analysis. Specific recognition of CMV antigens was confirmed in vitro for a few chains (all CMV-associated).

As concerns this clone: Its antigen remains unidentified.

The germline CDR1 and CDR2 sequences are LNHDA and SQIVND (reference sequence). V dropped 4 bases and J dropped 5; count of bases not matched to a gene: 4. This CDR3 region has 14 residues. The primer mix had 60 Vbeta and 13 Jbeta primers. Assay: immunoSEQ multiplex PCR; the TCRdb copy retains only in-frame clones and omits some. The sample holds approximately 100,000 clones, less than 80% seen once. The sequence was obtained from a man aged 40-55 years in good health and CMV-seronegative. What was sequenced was PBMCs. The chain has TRBV19 and TRBJ2-2; 7 bases agree with TRBD1. CDR3: CASSRQGRTGELFF. The CDR3 DNA reads as TGTGCCAGTAGTAGACAGGGTCGAACCGGGGAGCTGTTTTTT. Looking up the rest from reference TRBV19 and TRBJ2-2 gives the full variable domain: DGGITQSPKYLFRKEGQNVTLSCEQNLNHDAMYWYRQDPGQGLRLIYYSQIVNDFQKGDIAEGYSVSREKKESFPLTVTSAQKNPTAFYLCASSRQGRTGELFFGEGSRLTVL.